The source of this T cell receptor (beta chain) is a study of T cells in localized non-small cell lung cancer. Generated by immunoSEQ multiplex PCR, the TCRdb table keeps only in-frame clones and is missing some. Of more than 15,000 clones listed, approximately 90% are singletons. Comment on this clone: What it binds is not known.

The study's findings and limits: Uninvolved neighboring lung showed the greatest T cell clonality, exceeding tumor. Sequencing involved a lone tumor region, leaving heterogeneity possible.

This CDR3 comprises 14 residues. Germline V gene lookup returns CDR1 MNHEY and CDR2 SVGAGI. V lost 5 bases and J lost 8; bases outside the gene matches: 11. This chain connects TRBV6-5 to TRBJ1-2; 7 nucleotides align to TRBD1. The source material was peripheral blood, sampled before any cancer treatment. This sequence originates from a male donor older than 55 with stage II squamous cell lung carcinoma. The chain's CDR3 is CASSRQGGRGGYTF. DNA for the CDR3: TGTGCCAGCAGTCGACAGGGCGGAAGAGGCGGCTACACCTTC.